The 9 T cell receptor beta chains in this list originate from one sample, sequenced in a study of blood T cell repertoires in COVID-19. The assay was immunoSEQ multiplex PCR, and TCRdb's table has in-frame clones only and misses some. The sample yields around 130,000 clones, approximately 83% seen once. The sequenced material came from peripheral blood. These receptors came from a man in his forties with active or convalescent COVID-19.

V gene TRBV4-1 combines with J gene TRBJ2-5, with 8 bases that match TRBD2. The V and J ends lost 0 bases and 4 bases, in that order; junction bases with no gene match: 13. CDR3 length: 18 amino acids. Germline CDR1 MGHRA, CDR2 YSYEKL. The CDR3 here is CASSQDPSRRLASETQYF. In DNA, the CDR3 is TGCGCCAGCAGCCAAGACCCATCGAGGAGACTAGCGTCAGAGACCCAGTACTTC.

This clone showed up just once. This rearrangement joins TRBV7-6 to TRBJ1-3; D ambiguous. V lost 2 bases, J lost 0 bases, and 14 bases lay in between. Germline-derived CDR1 and CDR2 are SGHVS and FNYEAQ. There are 17 residues in the CDR3. CDR3 loop: CASSLSGGISSGNTIYF. The CDR3 region has the DNA TGTGCCAGCAGCTTAAGTGGCGGGATAAGCTCTGGAAACACCATATATTTT.

The rearrangement joins TRBV9 to TRBJ2-7; D is unresolved. From germline, CDR1 is SGDLS and CDR2 YYNGEE. This CDR3 spans 13 amino acids. V lost 1 base, J lost 6 bases, and 11 bases lay in between. In DNA form, the CDR3 reads TGTGCCAGCAGCGTATCACCTTCGGGCGAGCAGTACTTC. It codes for CASSVSPSGEQYF.

This clone was observed a handful of times. CDR3 sequence: CASISRDRGIGELFF. CDR3 DNA: TGTGCCAGTATTTCTCGGGACAGGGGTATTGGGGAGCTGTTTTTT. The J gene is TRBJ2-2, the V gene TRBV19; 10 bases are shared with TRBD1. Trimming at V came to 7 bases and at J to 8 bases, leaving 10 bases not matched to a gene. CDR3 length: 15 amino acids. Per the germline V gene, CDR1 is LNHDA and CDR2 is SQIVND (reference sequence).

The rearrangement uses TRBV5-5 and TRBJ1-3, with 8 bases lining up with TRBD1. Per germline, CDR1 SGHKS and CDR2 YYEKEE (reference sequence). The CDR3 runs to 17 residues. J gave up 0 bases and V 0 bases, and 5 bases lay outside the gene matches. CDR3 region: CASSLAPGGSSGNTIYF. In nucleotides, the CDR3 is TGTGCCAGCAGCTTGGCCCCAGGGGGCAGCTCTGGAAACACCATATATTTT.

This chain joins TRBV11-2 and TRBJ2-7, with D perhaps matching TRBD2 (6 bases). CDR3 length: 15 amino acids. Germline V gene lookup returns CDR1 SGHAT and CDR2 FQNNGV. Trimming took off 6 bases at V and 3 bases at J, with 18 bases between the two ends. DNA of the CDR3: TGTGCCAGCAGAATTAGTTCCGGGAGAGGCTACGAGCAGTACTTC. It yields the protein CASRISSGRGYEQYF.

This chain uses TRBV11-2 with TRBJ2-2, with 10 bases that match TRBD2. V shed 5 bases and J 6 bases; nucleotides not matched to a gene: 6. The CDR3 is 15 residues long. CDR1 is SGHAT, CDR2 FQNNGV, per germline. In DNA, the CDR3 is TGTGCCAGCAGCCATTTAGCGGGGGGTTCCGGGGAGCTGTTTTTT. Protein product: CASSHLAGGSGELFF.

The chain links TRBV7-2 to TRBJ1-2, with D tentatively TRBD1 (5 bases). Germline V lookup: CDR1 SGHTA, CDR2 FQGNSA. V lost 4 bases, J lost 8 bases, and 8 bases lay in between. The CDR3 is 11 amino acids. The chain's CDR3 is CASSYGGGYTF. CDR3 DNA: TGTGCCAGCAGCTACGGGGGGGGCTACACCTTC. Based on the CDR3 plus reference TRBV7-2 and TRBJ1-2, the full variable domain is GAGVSQSPSNKVTEKGKDVELRCDPISGHTALYWYRQSLGQGLEFLIYFQGNSAPDKSGLPSDRFSAERTGGSVSTLTIQRTQQEDSAVYLCASSYGGGYTFGSGTRLTVV.

The chain links TRBV21-1 to TRBJ2-7; the DNA was not used to check the table's D call, TRBD1. TRBV21-1 is a recognized pseudogene. This CDR3 contains 17 residues. Written as DNA, the CDR3 is TGTGCCAGCAGCAAAGTAATGGGTCGGCAGGGGGACTACGAGCAGTACTTC. It codes for CASSKVMGRQGDYEQYF.